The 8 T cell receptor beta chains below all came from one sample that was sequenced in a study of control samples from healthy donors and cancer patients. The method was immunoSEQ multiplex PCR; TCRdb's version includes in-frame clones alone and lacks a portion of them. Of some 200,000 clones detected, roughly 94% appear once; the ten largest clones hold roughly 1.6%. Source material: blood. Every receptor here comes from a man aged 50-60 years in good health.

CDR3 loop: CASSLAGLYYNEQFF. CDR3 in DNA: TGTGCCAGCAGCTTAGCGGGACTATACTACAATGAGCAGTTCTTC. This sequence joins TRBV7-2 and TRBJ2-1, with TRBD2 matching 7 bases. CDR3 size: 15 residues. V trimming: 0 bases; J trimming: 3 bases; junction bases outside the gene matches: 2. Germline assignment: CDR1 SGHTA and CDR2 FQGNSA.

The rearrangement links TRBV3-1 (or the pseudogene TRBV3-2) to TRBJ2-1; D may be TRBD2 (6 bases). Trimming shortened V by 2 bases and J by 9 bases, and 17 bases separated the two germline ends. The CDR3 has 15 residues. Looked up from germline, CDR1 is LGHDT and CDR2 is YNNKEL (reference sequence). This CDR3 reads CASSQPVRGRIEQFF. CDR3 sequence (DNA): TGTGCCAGCAGCCAACCCGTGCGGGGCCGGATTGAGCAGTTCTTC.

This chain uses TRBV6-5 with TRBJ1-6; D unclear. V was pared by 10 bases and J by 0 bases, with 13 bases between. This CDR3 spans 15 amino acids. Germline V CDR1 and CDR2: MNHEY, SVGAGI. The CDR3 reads CATLSLVSYNSPLHF. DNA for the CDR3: TGTGCCACCCTTAGCCTTGTCTCCTATAATTCACCCCTCCACTTT.

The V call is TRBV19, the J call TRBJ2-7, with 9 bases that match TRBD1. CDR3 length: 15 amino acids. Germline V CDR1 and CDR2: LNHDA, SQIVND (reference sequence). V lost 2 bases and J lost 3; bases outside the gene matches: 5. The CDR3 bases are TGTGCCAGTAGTATATCACAGGGGGCGTTCTACGAGCAGTACTTC. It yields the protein CASSISQGAFYEQYF. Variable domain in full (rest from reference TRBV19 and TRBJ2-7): DGGITQSPKYLFRKEGQNVTLSCEQNLNHDAMYWYRQDPGQGLRLIYYSQIVNDFQKGDIAEGYSVSREKKESFPLTVTSAQKNPTAFYLCASSISQGAFYEQYFGPGTRLTVT.

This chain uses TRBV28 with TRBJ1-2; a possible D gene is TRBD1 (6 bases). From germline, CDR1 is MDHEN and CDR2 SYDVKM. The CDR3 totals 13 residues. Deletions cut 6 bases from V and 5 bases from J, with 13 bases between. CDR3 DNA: TGTGCCAGCAGAAGCGACAGGAGGTATGGCTACACCTTC. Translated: CASRSDRRYGYTF.

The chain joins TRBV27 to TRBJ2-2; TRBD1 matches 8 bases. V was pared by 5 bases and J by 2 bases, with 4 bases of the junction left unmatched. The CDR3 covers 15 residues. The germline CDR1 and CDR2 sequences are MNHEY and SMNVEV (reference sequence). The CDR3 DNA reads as TGTGCCAGCAGTAAGGGACAGGTCAACACCGGGGAGCTGTTTTTT. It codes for CASSKGQVNTGELFF.

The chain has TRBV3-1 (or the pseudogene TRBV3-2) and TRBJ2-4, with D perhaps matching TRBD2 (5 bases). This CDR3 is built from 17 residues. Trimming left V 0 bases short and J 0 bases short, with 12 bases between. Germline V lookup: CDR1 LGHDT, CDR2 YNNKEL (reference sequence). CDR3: CASSQESGGPAKNIQYF. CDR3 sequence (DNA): TGTGCCAGCAGCCAAGAATCAGGAGGACCAGCCAAAAACATTCAGTACTTC.

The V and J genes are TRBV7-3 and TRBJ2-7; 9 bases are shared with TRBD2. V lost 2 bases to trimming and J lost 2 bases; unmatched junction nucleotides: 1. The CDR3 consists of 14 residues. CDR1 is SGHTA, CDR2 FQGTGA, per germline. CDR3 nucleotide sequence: TGTGCCAGCAGCTTAGGCGGGGGGGCCTACGAGCAGTACTTC. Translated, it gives CASSLGGGAYEQYF.